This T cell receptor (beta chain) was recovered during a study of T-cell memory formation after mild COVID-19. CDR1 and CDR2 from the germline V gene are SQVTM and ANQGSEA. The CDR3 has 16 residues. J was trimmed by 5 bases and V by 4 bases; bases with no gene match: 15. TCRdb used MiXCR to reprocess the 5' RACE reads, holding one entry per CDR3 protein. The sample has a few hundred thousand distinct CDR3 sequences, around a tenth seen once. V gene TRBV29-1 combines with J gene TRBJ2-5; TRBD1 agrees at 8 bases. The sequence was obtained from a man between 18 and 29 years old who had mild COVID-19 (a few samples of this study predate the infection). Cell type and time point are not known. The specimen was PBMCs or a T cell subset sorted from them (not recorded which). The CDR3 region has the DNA TGCAGCGTTGTTACTCACCTCGGACAGGGTATCGAGACCCAGTACTTC. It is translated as CSVVTHLGQGIETQYF.